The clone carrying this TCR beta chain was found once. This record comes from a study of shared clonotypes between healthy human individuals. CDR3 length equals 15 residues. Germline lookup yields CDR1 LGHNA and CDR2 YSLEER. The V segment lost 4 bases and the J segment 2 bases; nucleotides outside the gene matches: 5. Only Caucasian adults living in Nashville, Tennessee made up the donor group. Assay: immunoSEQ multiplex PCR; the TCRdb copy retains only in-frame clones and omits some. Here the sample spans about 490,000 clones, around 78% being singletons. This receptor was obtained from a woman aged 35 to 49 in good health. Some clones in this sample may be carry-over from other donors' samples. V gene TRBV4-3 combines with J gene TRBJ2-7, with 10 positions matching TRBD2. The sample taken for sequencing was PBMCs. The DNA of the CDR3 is TGCGCCAGCAGCCCCGGACTAGCGGTGCCCTACGAGCAGTACTTC. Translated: CASSPGLAVPYEQYF.